The 8 T cell receptor beta chains listed next were all sequenced from one sample in a study of cytomegalovirus exposure and HLA in healthy donors. A multiplex PCR was run with 60 Vbeta primers and 13 Jbeta primers. The data were produced by immunoSEQ multiplex PCR, yet TCRdb's version contains in-frame clones alone and is incomplete. The table includes about 110,000 clones, 70% to 85% detected once. Sequences were obtained from PBMCs. The receptor source for this set is a man younger than 40 in good health and CMV-seropositive.

The rearrangement links TRBV5-5 to TRBJ1-3, with D perhaps matching TRBD1 (6 bases). Per the germline V gene, CDR1 is SGHKS and CDR2 is YYEKEE (reference sequence). CDR3 size: 16 residues. V dropped 1 base and J dropped 0 bases, with 11 bases sitting between them. CDR3: CASSLSGGPSGNTIYF. The CDR3 DNA is TGTGCCAGCAGCTTGTCGGGGGGCCCCTCTGGAAACACCATATATTTT.

The V gene is TRBV6-6, the J gene TRBJ1-1; D might be TRBD1 (6 bases). There are 15 residues in the CDR3. Germline CDR1 is MNHNY and CDR2 is SVGAGI (reference sequence). V gave up 2 bases and J gave up 3 bases, with 13 bases separating them. The CDR3 DNA sequence: TGTGCCAGCAGTTACGGGAGGGGGGTGGACACTGAAGCTTTCTTT. This gives the protein CASSYGRGVDTEAFF.

The chain joins TRBV28 to TRBJ1-2, with D perhaps matching TRBD1 (5 bases). The CDR3 consists of 11 residues. From germline, CDR1 is MDHEN and CDR2 SYDVKM. Trimming pared 5 bases from V and 13 bases from J, leaving 14 bases between. The CDR3 nucleotides read TGTGCCAGCAGTGATAAACTGGACACCACCTTC. Protein sequence: CASSDKLDTTF.

The chain recombines TRBV5-1 with TRBJ2-2; the match to TRBD1 covers 8 bases. The CDR3 covers 15 residues. Germline values: CDR1 SGHRS, CDR2 YFSETQ. After removal of 3 bases from V and 1 base from J, the junction contained 2 bases not matched to a gene. The CDR3 DNA reads TGCGCCAGCAGCTCCGGGACAGGGAACACCGGGGAGCTGTTTTTT. Translation gives CASSSGTGNTGELFF.

The chain is built from TRBV7-3 and TRBJ2-3; 8 bases agree with TRBD2. Germline-derived CDR1 and CDR2 are SGHTA and FQGTGA. This CDR3 has 17 residues. Trimming took 5 bases from V and 1 from J; bases not matched to a gene: 11. The CDR3 sequence is CASSHTAGGQGTDTQYF. CDR3 nucleotides: TGTGCCAGCAGCCATACCGCGGGGGGCCAGGGCACAGATACGCAGTATTTT.

The chain joins TRBV11-2 to TRBJ1-4; D gene uncertain. Trimming took 0 bases from V and 5 from J, leaving 10 bases between them. In germline, CDR1 is SGHAT, CDR2 FQNNGV. This CDR3 spans 15 amino acids. The CDR3: CASSLEVSENEKLFF. The CDR3 DNA reads TGTGCCAGCAGCTTAGAAGTGTCGGAGAATGAAAAACTGTTTTTT.

This clone was counted only a few times. The chain uses TRBV30 and TRBJ1-1, with D perhaps TRBD1 (6 bases). Looked up from germline, CDR1 is GTSNPN and CDR2 is SVGIG (reference sequence). The CDR3 covers 13 residues. V was cut by 1 base and J by 1 base, with 7 bases left in between. CDR3 in amino acids: CAWSEGGNTEAFF. Here the CDR3 DNA reads TGTGCCTGGAGTGAAGGGGGGAACACTGAAGCTTTCTTT.

The V and J genes are TRBV7-8 and TRBJ2-2; D is uncertain. The CDR3 has 14 amino acids. V shed 2 bases and J shed 5 bases, with 9 bases lying between them. Germline loops: CDR1 SGHVS, CDR2 FQNEAQ. Written as DNA, the CDR3 is TGTGCCAGCAGCTTATTCCCAGGAACCGGGGAGCTGTTTTTT. Its protein is CASSLFPGTGELFF.